One and the same sample provided the 13 T cell receptor beta chains below, sequenced in a study of CD8 T cells in Susac syndrome. cDNA came from roughly 0.47 to 1 ug RNA primed by random hexamers. TCRdb reanalysed the immunoSEQ multiplex PCR reads using MiXCR and keeps one entry per CDR3 protein. The table includes over 150,000 distinct CDR3 sequences, approximately 93% detected once. The sample was CD4+ T cells from PBMCs. Receptors originate from a human donor with multiple sclerosis.

V is TRBV3-1 and J is TRBJ2-7; 11 nucleotides align to TRBD2. This CDR3 has 17 residues. CDR1 and CDR2 from the germline V gene are LGHDT and YNNKEL (reference sequence). J gave up 4 bases and V 1 base, and 9 bases lay outside the gene matches. The CDR3 DNA is TGTGCCAGCAGCCAAGCTGAGTGGACTAGCGGGTCGTACGAGCAGTACTTC. Amino acids: CASSQAEWTSGSYEQYF.

This clonotype occurred once. The V and J genes are TRBV19 and TRBJ2-4, with D perhaps matching TRBD2 (7 bases). Trimming pared 3 bases from V and 12 bases from J, leaving 18 bases between. CDR1 is LNHDA, CDR2 SQIVND, per germline (reference sequence). This CDR3 has 14 amino acids. The CDR3 sequence: CASSIPGDYEGQYF. DNA for the CDR3: TGTGCCAGTAGTATTCCAGGGGACTACGAGGGTCAGTACTTC.

J is TRBJ1-2 and V is TRBV7-2; the D gene is possibly TRBD1 (6 bases). Germline V gene lookup returns CDR1 SGHTA and CDR2 FQGNSA. V was pared by 1 base and J by 8 bases, with 17 bases between. The CDR3 has 15 amino acids. CDR3 loop: CASSLDRESIRGYTF. DNA for the CDR3: TGTGCCAGCAGCTTAGACAGGGAATCGATTCGGGGCTACACCTTC.

This clonotype appeared a single time. The chain carries TRBV5-1 and TRBJ2-5, with D possibly called TRBD1 or TRBD2 (5 bases each). The CDR3 spans 13 residues. V was pared by 4 bases and J by 5 bases, with 12 bases between. The germline V gene has CDR1 SGHRS and CDR2 YFSETQ. CDR3 region: CASSPGQTETQYF. Here the CDR3 DNA reads TGCGCCAGCAGCCCGGGGCAGACCGAGACCCAGTACTTC.

V is TRBV7-2 and J is TRBJ2-6, with a possible D match to TRBD1 (5 bases). The V gene's germline CDR1 is SGHTA and CDR2 FQGNSA. The CDR3 loop spans 18 amino acids. V was cut by 5 bases and J by 1 base, with 18 bases left in between. This chain's CDR3 is CASSVTEPQFSGANVLTF. CDR3 in DNA: TGTGCCAGCAGCGTGACAGAGCCTCAATTTTCTGGGGCCAACGTCCTGACTTTC.

The rearrangement links TRBV5-1 to TRBJ2-1; 10 bases are shared with TRBD2. This CDR3 is built from 17 residues. Trimming at V came to 2 bases and at J to 2 bases, leaving 7 bases not matched to a gene. The germline gives CDR1 SGHRS, CDR2 YFSETQ. CDR3 DNA sequence: TGCGCCAGCAGCTTCTCGTCTAGCGGGGGAACCTACAATGAGCAGTTCTTC. Translated: CASSFSSSGGTYNEQFF.

This clonotype was recorded only once. CDR3 nucleotides: TGTGCCAGCACCGCGCAGTGGGACACTGAAGCTTTCTTT. It encodes CASTAQWDTEAFF. V usage is TRBV7-2 and J usage is TRBJ1-1; D gene uncertain. The V end was cut by 7 bases, the J end by 3 bases, with 12 bases between. Looked up from germline, CDR1 is SGHTA and CDR2 is FQGNSA. The CDR3 covers 13 residues.

The V and J genes are TRBV6-5 and TRBJ1-6; unclear D gene. Deletions cut 5 bases from V and 4 bases from J, with 9 bases between. Germline values: CDR1 MNHEY, CDR2 SVGAGI. The CDR3 has 14 amino acids. CDR3 in amino acids: CASSRTAYNSPLHF. The CDR3 DNA follows: TGTGCCAGCAGTCGGACTGCGTATAATTCACCCCTCCACTTT.

V is TRBV30 and J is TRBJ1-5; no reliable D call. Germline V gene data show CDR1 as GTSNPN and CDR2 as SVGIG (reference sequence). Trimming cost V 3 bases and J 1 base, with 7 bases left between them. This CDR3 spans 13 amino acids. This chain's CDR3 is CAWSGDSNQPQHF. The CDR3 DNA reads as TGTGCCTGGAGCGGTGACAGCAATCAGCCCCAGCATTTT.

This clonotype has a single count. The rearrangement joins TRBV5-1 to TRBJ1-1; the D is unclear. Germline CDR1 SGHRS, CDR2 YFSETQ. V shed 0 bases and J shed 5 bases, with 8 bases lying between them. The CDR3 extends over 13 amino acids. CDR3: CASSLAARTEAFF. The CDR3 coding sequence is TGCGCCAGCAGCTTGGCCGCGAGGACTGAAGCTTTCTTT.

The rearrangement links TRBV6-1 to TRBJ2-1; TRBD1 aligns across 7 bases. There are 16 residues in the CDR3. J lost 1 base, V lost 6 bases, and 9 bases had no gene match. Germline-derived CDR1 and CDR2 are MNHNS and SASEGT. The CDR3 DNA sequence: TGTGCCAGCAGCGAACGGCCCAGGGGGTCCTACAATGAGCAGTTCTTC. Protein: CASSERPRGSYNEQFF.

The V call is TRBV10-1, the J call TRBJ2-1, with a tentative D call TRBD2 (5 bases). The V gene's germline CDR1 is WNHNN and CDR2 SYGVQD (reference sequence). The CDR3 is 13 residues long. V lost 3 bases and J 8 bases, leaving 11 bases between the germline ends. As DNA, the CDR3 is TGCGCCAGCAGTGAACTAGTTTTCGATGAGCAGTTCTTC. It translates to CASSELVFDEQFF.

The chain employs TRBV5-4 and TRBJ2-7, with 10 bases aligning to TRBD1. V lost 4 bases, J lost 5 bases, and 9 bases stayed unmatched. This CDR3 has 15 amino acids. Germline CDR1 reads SGHNT; CDR2 reads YYREEE (reference sequence). This chain's CDR3 is CASSMAGTGDHEQYF. In DNA, the CDR3 is TGTGCCAGCAGCATGGCCGGGACAGGGGACCACGAGCAGTACTTC.